This T cell receptor (beta chain) was captured by sequencing in a study of blood T cells in healthy people across ages (dated by TCRdb to between 2014 and 2017). A note on the overall study: In model experiments, template switching captured roughly one uniquely barcoded TCR beta cDNA molecule for every two T cells. Age-related changes in TCR beta repertoire diversity were measured in the study by deep sequencing normalized with unique cDNA molecular identifiers. Donors were grouped into four age groups: young (average roughly 15 years), middle-aged (about 38), aged (62) and long-lived (around 82). Donors of different ages were randomly distributed across sequencing lanes to avoid experimental bias. Using the same blood draw, the study looked at two additional independent replicas of 1 million unique cDNA reads for two donors, one aged 18 to 30 and the other aged 80 or older. Results and caveats for the whole study, not just this receptor: There was a strong correlation between observed TCR beta diversity and the percentage of naive T cells measured by flow cytometry. Compared with the aged group, the long-lived group had more naive CD4+ T cells, fewer expanded clones and increased TCR diversity, a pattern suggesting age selection. Total diversity estimates from one million sequenced T cells were considered lower bounds and underestimates. Observed TCR beta diversity per million T cells fell roughly linearly with age, and a significant reduction was already apparent by age roughly 40. Donor CMV infection status was unknown, potentially confounding age-related changes in expanded clonotypes. Bulk unsorted PBMC profiling prevented conclusive comparison of naive and antigen-experienced compartments.

Donors were 30 to 45 systemically healthy Caucasian individuals from Russia aged roughly 6 to 90 years. About 10 milliliters of peripheral blood were collected from each donor into EDTA-treated Vacutainer tubes. Ficoll-Paque density-gradient centrifugation was used to isolate PBMCs, with at least 6.5 million per sample. Total RNA, at least 5.5 micrograms per sample, was extracted from PBMCs with Trizol reagent. Naive CD45RAhigh/CD27high T cell percentages were measured by flow cytometry on a PBMC aliquot from every donor. Ten or more counts support this clonotype. It has no known antigen specificity. The record has no base qualities; no much larger clone is one base away. Library prep was done by 5' RACE. Sequencing used an Illumina HiSeq 2500. A second roughly 7 to 11 cycle PCR used a sample-barcoded 5' primer and a J-beta primer mix. Each TCR beta cDNA molecule received a unique molecular identifier from a template-switch 5' adaptor carrying 12 random nucleotides. Each sample yielded at least 3 million CDR3-containing paired-end reads. First-strand cDNA synthesis was performed from all RNA using the Mint cDNA synthesis kit, with priming by a TRBC-specific oligonucleotide. All cDNA was treated with uracil-DNA glycosylase and then went through a first 18-cycle PCR with the universal primers M1SS and BC2_uni_R. Per the source publication's procedure: Normalization of each sample was performed by random selection of 1 million high-quality reads, each carrying a distinct molecular identifier. Instead of being binned into consensus sequences, reads with shared molecular identifiers were discarded. MiTCR, set to a Q25 quality threshold and the strictest error-elimination algorithm, was used for CDR3 identification, clonotype clustering and error correction. A nonparametric unseen species model with Euler transformation was used to estimate lower-bound total TCR beta diversity. Through fastp at Q25 and MiXCR, TCRdb rebuilt clones from the public reads, retaining in-frame beta chains. Each CDR3 protein gets just one entry, which takes the most common genes and DNA from the rows behind it. These V and J calls rely on TCRdb rather than the paper's analysis. Here the sample has 650,000 to 700,000 distinct CDR3 sequences; roughly half occur a single time. Of the sample, approximately 13% falls within the top ten clones.

Input material: blood. The sequence derives from a woman over 75 in good health.

The nucleotide sequence is given as TGCGCCAGCAGCTTGGTCAGGAGCTCCTACAATGAGCAGTTCTTC. This yields the protein CASSLVRSSYNEQFF. The V gene is TRBV5-1 and the J gene is TRBJ2-1; no D gene call is confident. At the junction V is shortened by 0 bases and J by 0 bases, with 7 bases in between. From the cysteine through the phenylalanine, the CDR3 covers 15 amino acids. Just CDR3 DNA is preserved here, 45 bases in frame from base 1. Reading the germline V gene gives CDR1 SGHRS and CDR2 YFSETQ.